This is a list of T cell receptor beta chains from one sample in a study of a mutant IDH1 vaccine in newly diagnosed glioma. The method was immunoSEQ multiplex PCR; TCRdb's version includes in-frame clones alone and lacks a portion of them. The sample yields 52,000 or so clones, 65% to 90% seen once. Which antigens these TCRs recognize remains unknown. Sequenced material: PBMCs, taken from a glioma patient whose treatment included an IDH1 peptide vaccine. The receptors here all came from a woman under 30 with glioma. Some clones in this sample may be carry-over from other donors' samples. CDR3s include the opening cysteine and the closing phenylalanine or tryptophan. The D gene is left open where the match is weak. Not every row has a clone size; where given, it reads once, few, many or a size class.

j_gene	abundance	v_gene	d_gene	CDR3aa	CDR3nt
TRBJ2-5	-	TRBV7-2	-	CASSSGLPQYF	TGTGCCAGCAGCTCCGGACTACCCCAGTACTTC
TRBJ1-3	-	TRBV25-1	-	CASEGVSSGNTIYF	TGTGCCAGCGAGGGGGTAAGCTCTGGAAACACCATATATTTT
TRBJ2-1	-	TRBV4-1	-	CASSPNIAAERRGEQFF	TGCGCCAGCAGCCCGAACATAGCGGCCGAGCGGCGGGGTGAGCAGTTCTTC
TRBJ1-2	once	TRBV11-3	-	CASSLASWGKGDYGYTF	TGTGCCAGCAGCTTAGCCTCGTGGGGGAAAGGGGACTATGGCTACACCTTC
TRBJ1-1	once	TRBV4-2	-	CASSQVGKGVGRTEAFF	TGTGCCAGCAGCCAAGTGGGGAAAGGTGTCGGTCGCACTGAAGCTTTCTTT
TRBJ2-3	-	TRBV29-1	-	CSALIRGDTQYF	TGCAGCGCCCTCATCCGGGGAGATACGCAGTATTTT
TRBJ1-3	-	TRBV10-3	-	CAITDSSSGNTIYF	TGTGCCATCACCGACTCGAGCTCTGGAAACACCATATATTTT
TRBJ1-5	few	TRBV13	-	CASSLRRGGSGQPQHF	TGTGCCAGCAGCTTACGACGTGGGGGATCGGGGCAGCCCCAGCATTTT
TRBJ1-2	-	TRBV4-1	TRBD1	CASSPILRTGLGYTF	TGCGCCAGCAGCCCGATCCTTAGGACAGGGCTGGGCTACACCTTC
TRBJ2-3	once	TRBV4-1	-	CASSQLASTDTQYF	TGCGCCAGCAGCCAACTAGCGAGCACAGATACGCAGTATTTT
TRBJ2-7	-	TRBV14	TRBD1	CASSQLGQRSYEQYF	TGTGCCAGCAGCCAGCTGGGACAGAGATCCTACGAGCAGTACTTC
TRBJ1-1	few	TRBV7-9	-	CASSFMYTEAFF	TGTGCCAGCAGCTTTATGTACACTGAAGCTTTCTTT
TRBJ1-1	-	TRBV6-5	TRBD1	CASRNRQGSRTEAFF	TGTGCCAGCAGGAACCGACAGGGTTCGAGGACTGAAGCTTTCTTT
TRBJ1-5	-	TRBV27	-	CASRSAGGPQHF	TGTGCCAGCAGGTCGGCCGGTGGGCCCCAGCATTTT
TRBJ1-2	-	TRBV5-1	-	CASSIGSNYGYTF	TGCGCCAGCAGCATAGGGTCTAACTATGGCTACACCTTC
TRBJ1-6	-	TRBV6-1	-	CASRERPYNSPLHF	TGTGCCAGCAGGGAAAGGCCTTATAATTCACCCCTCCACTTT
TRBJ2-2	-	TRBV6-5	-	CASSYFLRGSGELFF	TGTGCCAGCAGTTATTTCCTAAGAGGTTCCGGGGAGCTGTTTTTT